This TCR beta chain was captured in a study of T cell responses to AZD1222 COVID-19 vaccine. The overall study: Second-dose groups at about 4 or about 12 weeks were pooled.

Profiled with immunoSEQ multiplex PCR; TCRdb holds only in-frame clones, not every one. The sample lists roughly 130,000 clones, around 90% occurring once. Study results and caveats: Breadth and depth of Spike-specific TCRs rose after two AZD1222 doses. Baseline seropositivity characterized only six AZD1222 recipients.

Points on this clone: Its target is unknown.

Looked up from germline, CDR1 is MNHEY and CDR2 is SVGEGT. This CDR3 has 13 amino acids. Trimming left V 6 bases short and J 4 bases short, with 13 bases between. The V and J genes are TRBV6-2 or TRBV6-3 and TRBJ2-7; D ambiguous. Sequences were derived from peripheral blood, sampled on day 0 of AZD1222 vaccination. The TCR sequence derives from an adult in good health. The CDR3 bases are TGTGCCAGCAGCCCGTCCGGTGTGTACGAGCAGTACTTC. Translated, it gives CASSPSGVYEQYF.